Listed below are T cell receptor beta chains from one sample, sequenced in a study of blood T cell repertoires in COVID-19. Assay used: immunoSEQ multiplex PCR; TCRdb lists only in-frame clones, some missing. The sample includes approximately 260,000 clones, 70% to 90% seen only once; the top ten take about 10%. Material: peripheral blood. All receptors derive from a woman in her seventies with acute or convalescent COVID-19. Both conserved end residues are part of each CDR3. D genes are given only for firm matches. A row's size may be missing; if present it is once, few, many or a size class.

size	V	J	D	CDR3	DNA
NA	TRBV7-2	TRBJ1-5	TRBD1	CASSLGQGNQPQHF	TGTGCCAGCAGCCTCGGACAGGGTAATCAGCCCCAGCATTTT
NA	TRBV6-5	TRBJ2-7	TRBD1	CASSYGQALSYEQYF	TGTGCCAGCAGTTACGGACAGGCCTTGTCCTACGAGCAGTACTTC
NA	TRBV19	TRBJ1-1	NA	CASSIRQSAYTEAFF	TGTGCCAGTAGTATCCGACAGTCTGCTTACACTGAAGCTTTCTTT
few	TRBV7-3	TRBJ1-3	NA	CASSLSGTETGNTIYF	TGTGCCAGCAGCTTATCCGGGACTGAAACTGGAAACACCATATATTTT
NA	TRBV7-8	TRBJ2-1	NA	CASSLGGWDSYNEQFF	TGTGCCAGCAGCTTAGGCGGGTGGGACTCCTACAATGAGCAGTTCTTC
NA	TRBV5-5	TRBJ2-3	TRBD2	CASSLLAGVDTQYF	TGTGCCAGCAGCTTACTAGCGGGTGTGGATACGCAGTATTTT
NA	TRBV19	TRBJ1-1	NA	CASSILLEAFF	TGTGCCAGTAGTATCCTCCTCGAAGCTTTCTTT
NA	TRBV5-4	TRBJ2-3	TRBD2	CASSPRGGTTDTQYF	TGTGCCAGCAGCCCTCGGGGGGGCACGACAGATACGCAGTATTTT
NA	TRBV19	TRBJ1-2	NA	CASTFSGHRYYGYTF	TGTGCCAGTACTTTTTCGGGACACCGTTACTATGGCTACACCTTC
once	TRBV9	TRBJ1-5	NA	CASSKGPEQGPQHF	TGTGCCAGCAGCAAGGGGCCAGAGCAGGGGCCCCAGCATTTT
NA	TRBV5-6	TRBJ2-7	TRBD1	CASKGDRVSYEQYF	TGTGCCAGCAAGGGTGACAGGGTCTCCTACGAGCAGTACTTC
once	TRBV14	TRBJ2-1	TRBD1	CASSPGQDFQLDEQFF	TGTGCCAGCAGCCCCGGACAGGACTTTCAGCTGGATGAGCAGTTCTTC
NA	TRBV12-5	TRBJ2-3	NA	CASGFQGTGDTQYF	TGTGCTAGTGGTTTCCAGGGTACGGGAGATACGCAGTATTTT
NA	TRBV3-1/TRBV3-2	TRBJ1-2	NA	CASSPDTKSRGYTF	TGTGCCAGCAGCCCGGACACCAAATCAAGAGGCTACACCTTC
NA	TRBV19	TRBJ2-6	NA	CASSPIRGSGANVLTF	TGTGCCAGTAGTCCCATACGGGGCTCTGGGGCCAACGTCCTGACTTTC
NA	TRBV10-3	TRBJ1-4	NA	CANPGLSTNEKLFF	TGTGCCAACCCGGGACTCTCGACTAATGAAAAACTGTTTTTT
NA	TRBV18	TRBJ2-3	TRBD2	CASSQDSGGVDTQYF	TGTGCCAGCTCACAGGATAGCGGGGGTGTCGATACGCAGTATTTT
NA	TRBV27	TRBJ1-1	NA	CASSLSARNGGAFF	TGTGCCAGCAGTTTATCGGCGCGGAACGGGGGAGCTTTCTTT
once	TRBV2	TRBJ1-1	NA	CASTIKNTEAFF	TGTGCCAGCACAATCAAGAACACTGAAGCTTTCTTT
few	TRBV10-2	TRBJ2-2	NA	CASSGNGGPGELFF	TGCGCCAGCAGTGGGAACGGGGGGCCCGGGGAGCTGTTTTTT
NA	TRBV19	TRBJ1-2	TRBD1	CASSMRTGGDYGYTF	TGTGCCAGTAGTATGCGGACAGGGGGGGATTACGGCTACACCTTC
NA	TRBV2	TRBJ2-3	TRBD2	CASSLAGPSDTQYF	TGTGCCAGCAGTCTAGCGGGGCCTTCAGATACGCAGTATTTT
NA	TRBV18	TRBJ1-2	NA	CASSPTAGPNYGYTF	TGTGCCAGCTCACCCACGGCAGGTCCTAACTATGGCTACACCTTC
NA	TRBV6-5	TRBJ1-2	NA	CASTHGGENYGYTF	TGTGCCAGCACCCACGGGGGGGAGAACTATGGCTACACCTTC
NA	TRBV12-3/TRBV12-4	TRBJ1-1	TRBD1	CASSFQGATEAFF	TGTGCCAGCAGTTTTCAGGGGGCGACTGAAGCTTTCTTT
NA	TRBV5-1	TRBJ1-1	TRBD1	CASSSYTGDTEAFF	TGCGCCAGCAGCTCTTACACAGGGGACACTGAAGCTTTCTTT
NA	TRBV18	TRBJ2-7	TRBD2	CASSSRGGPLGEQYF	TGTGCCAGCTCTTCCCGCGGGGGGCCCCTCGGCGAGCAGTACTTC
NA	TRBV19	TRBJ1-6	NA	CASSRPPRDSPLHF	TGTGCCAGTAGTAGACCCCCGCGGGATTCACCCCTCCACTTT
NA	TRBV2	TRBJ2-5	NA	CASTITGRPETQYF	TGTGCCAGCACTATAACAGGGAGACCGGAGACCCAGTACTTC
once	TRBV5-8	TRBJ1-1	TRBD1	CASSSIVGDRNNIGTEAFF	TGTGCCAGCAGCTCTATCGTGGGGGACAGGAACAACATTGGCACTGAAGCTTTCTTT
NA	TRBV10-3	TRBJ2-2	TRBD1	CAISRGQGPANTGELFF	TGTGCCATCAGCAGGGGACAGGGGCCCGCGAACACCGGGGAGCTGTTTTTT
NA	TRBV10-3	TRBJ1-1	NA	CAIGPGTSIGSTEAFF	TGTGCCATCGGGCCCGGGACATCCATAGGCAGCACTGAAGCTTTCTTT
NA	TRBV3-1/TRBV3-2	TRBJ2-1	TRBD2	CASSTRISGGLDNEQFF	TGTGCCAGCAGCACCCGGATAAGCGGGGGGCTCGACAATGAGCAGTTCTTC
NA	TRBV27	TRBJ1-2	TRBD1	CASTLTMGQVGYGYTF	TGTGCCAGCACCCTTACGATGGGACAGGTGGGATATGGCTACACCTTC
NA	TRBV5-5	TRBJ1-2	NA	CASSLGQNYGYTF	TGTGCCAGCAGCTTGGGACAGAACTATGGCTACACCTTC
NA	TRBV5-1	TRBJ2-6	TRBD1	CASSPGQGAAGANVLTF	TGCGCCAGCAGCCCGGGACAGGGGGCGGCTGGGGCCAACGTCCTGACTTTC
few	TRBV5-4	TRBJ1-6	NA	CASSLRGNYSPLHF	TGTGCCAGCAGCTTGCGGGGGAACTATTCACCCCTCCACTTT
NA	TRBV2	TRBJ1-2	NA	CASILRTAGAYGYTF	TGTGCCAGCATCTTAAGGACTGCGGGGGCCTATGGCTACACCTTC
NA	TRBV7-2	TRBJ2-3	TRBD2	CASSLDGGLDTQYF	TGTGCCAGCAGCTTGGACGGGGGGTTGGATACGCAGTATTTT
NA	TRBV15	TRBJ2-7	TRBD1	CATSRDPLQGGRGRLGEQYF	TGTGCCACCAGCAGAGATCCCCTCCAGGGGGGCAGGGGGCGTCTGGGCGAGCAGTACTTC
NA	TRBV30	TRBJ2-7	TRBD2	CAGGGRGARSYEQYF	TGTGCCGGGGGGGGGCGGGGGGCCCGATCCTACGAGCAGTACTTC
once	TRBV18	TRBJ2-7	NA	CASSPPPNQAVQYF	TGTGCCAGCTCACCACCGCCCAACCAAGCGGTGCAGTACTTC